Listed below are T cell receptor beta chains from one sample, sequenced in a study of shared T cell receptors in the human thymus. TCRdb's copy holds only in-frame clones and misses some; the assay was immunoSEQ multiplex PCR. The table shows 550,000 to 800,000 clones, with 70% to 90% occurring only once. These data are also associated with another study on human thymus T cells.

Specimen: thymocytes. Receptors originate from a girl less than two years old with a congenital heart defect. Both conserved end residues are part of each CDR3. Fields, in order: CDR3 DNA, CDR3 protein, D gene, J gene, V gene, clone size. D genes are given only for firm matches. Part of the rows lack a size; the others show once, few, many or a class for expanded clones.

CDR3 DNA: TGTGCCAGCAGCCGAGCGGGGGAGGGGGATACGCAGTATTTT
CDR3 protein: CASSRAGEGDTQYF
D gene: TRBD2
J gene: TRBJ2-3
V gene: TRBV9
clone size: -

CDR3 DNA: TGTGCCAGCAGCTTAGGTGGGGAACAGGCGGATAGCAATCAGCCCCAGCATTTT
CDR3 protein: CASSLGGEQADSNQPQHF
D gene: -
J gene: TRBJ1-5
V gene: TRBV7-9
clone size: -

CDR3 DNA: TGTGCCACCAGCGCCGGCTACGAGCAGTACTTC
CDR3 protein: CATSAGYEQYF
D gene: -
J gene: TRBJ2-7
V gene: TRBV15
clone size: -

CDR3 DNA: TGTGCCAGCAGCTTGCCGGCGGGGGGGAACACCGGGGAGCTGTTTTTT
CDR3 protein: CASSLPAGGNTGELFF
D gene: TRBD2
J gene: TRBJ2-2
V gene: TRBV5-4
clone size: -

CDR3 DNA: TGTGCCAGCAGTGAAGCAAAGGTACCGACAGGGGGCACTGAAGCTTTCTTT
CDR3 protein: CASSEAKVPTGGTEAFF
D gene: TRBD1
J gene: TRBJ1-1
V gene: TRBV6-1
clone size: -

CDR3 DNA: TGTGCCATACTGACTAGCGGGGGCTCTACCCCTAGCACAGATACGCAGTATTTT
CDR3 protein: CAILTSGGSTPSTDTQYF
D gene: TRBD2
J gene: TRBJ2-3
V gene: TRBV14
clone size: -

CDR3 DNA: TGTGCCAGCAGCTTAGCGCGTAGCGGGGGGACAGAGACCCAGTACTTC
CDR3 protein: CASSLARSGGTETQYF
D gene: TRBD2
J gene: TRBJ2-5
V gene: TRBV7-6
clone size: -

CDR3 DNA: TGTGCCAGCAGTGAAGCATCGTTAGGGACAGGGTACGGCTACACCTTC
CDR3 protein: CASSEASLGTGYGYTF
D gene: TRBD1
J gene: TRBJ1-2
V gene: TRBV2
clone size: few

CDR3 DNA: TGCAGCGTTGAAGACAGGGAGGATGGTAATGAGCAGTTCTTC
CDR3 protein: CSVEDREDGNEQFF
D gene: -
J gene: TRBJ2-1
V gene: TRBV29-1
clone size: -

CDR3 DNA: TGTGCCAGCAGCTTAGGTGGCCAGCCGGGGACAGCCTACGAGCAGTACTTC
CDR3 protein: CASSLGGQPGTAYEQYF
D gene: TRBD1
J gene: TRBJ2-7
V gene: TRBV11-2
clone size: -

CDR3 DNA: TGTGCCACCAGCGGTGGACAGGGATTTAGCTGCACAGATACGCAGTATTTT
CDR3 protein: CATSGGQGFSCTDTQYF
D gene: TRBD1
J gene: TRBJ2-3
V gene: TRBV15
clone size: -

CDR3 DNA: TGTGCTAGTGGTATCGACTTCCGCTCCTACAATGAGCAGTTCTTC
CDR3 protein: CASGIDFRSYNEQFF
D gene: -
J gene: TRBJ2-1
V gene: TRBV12-5
clone size: once

CDR3 DNA: TGTGCCACTGGGACAGGGGGAGGTAGTGAGAACACTGAAGCTTTCTTT
CDR3 protein: CATGTGGGSENTEAFF
D gene: TRBD1
J gene: TRBJ1-1
V gene: TRBV2
clone size: -

CDR3 DNA: TGCGCCAGCAGCGATCTTAGCACTGAAGCTTTCTTT
CDR3 protein: CASSDLSTEAFF
D gene: -
J gene: TRBJ1-1
V gene: TRBV10-2
clone size: -

CDR3 DNA: TGTGCCAGCAGTTCGTACCTCAGGGGCAACAATCAGCCCCAGCATTTT
CDR3 protein: CASSSYLRGNNQPQHF
D gene: -
J gene: TRBJ1-5
V gene: TRBV6-6
clone size: -

CDR3 DNA: TGTGCCAGCAAGAATAGCGGGGGAAGCTCCTACAATGAGCAGTTCTTC
CDR3 protein: CASKNSGGSSYNEQFF
D gene: TRBD2
J gene: TRBJ2-1
V gene: TRBV6-4
clone size: -

CDR3 DNA: TGTGCCAGCAAGGCGGGAGGGGGAGACAATGAAAAACTGTTTTTT
CDR3 protein: CASKAGGGDNEKLFF
D gene: -
J gene: TRBJ1-4
V gene: TRBV2
clone size: -

CDR3 DNA: TGTGCCAGCAGTGAATTGGAGCATGTGGGACTAGCGGGGACCACAGATACGCAGTATTTT
CDR3 protein: CASSELEHVGLAGTTDTQYF
D gene: TRBD2
J gene: TRBJ2-3
V gene: TRBV6-1
clone size: -

CDR3 DNA: TGTGCCAGCAGCCTCGGACAGCCCCCTAGCACAGATACGCAGTATTTT
CDR3 protein: CASSLGQPPSTDTQYF
D gene: -
J gene: TRBJ2-3
V gene: TRBV27
clone size: -

CDR3 DNA: TGTGCCAGCAGTGTTTACCGGGGAAACACTGAAGCTTTCTTT
CDR3 protein: CASSVYRGNTEAFF
D gene: -
J gene: TRBJ1-1
V gene: TRBV6-1
clone size: -

CDR3 DNA: TGTGCCAGCAGTGAAGCGCAGGGTCTTAACAATGAGCAGTTCTTC
CDR3 protein: CASSEAQGLNNEQFF
D gene: -
J gene: TRBJ2-1
V gene: TRBV2
clone size: -

CDR3 DNA: TGTGCCAGCGGGGCAGGGGGCGCTTCTGGGGCCAACGTCCTGACTTTC
CDR3 protein: CASGAGGASGANVLTF
D gene: TRBD1
J gene: TRBJ2-6
V gene: TRBV7-7
clone size: once

CDR3 DNA: TGTGCCAGCAGCTTGATCGTGAGCTCTGGGGCCAACGTCCTGACTTTC
CDR3 protein: CASSLIVSSGANVLTF
D gene: -
J gene: TRBJ2-6
V gene: TRBV5-4
clone size: -

CDR3 DNA: TGTGCCAGCAGCTATCGTTTCCACAATGAGCAGTTCTTC
CDR3 protein: CASSYRFHNEQFF
D gene: -
J gene: TRBJ2-1
V gene: TRBV11-2
clone size: few

CDR3 DNA: TGTGCCAGCAGTGAACGGGGTTCTCCTAGCACAGATACGCAGTATTTT
CDR3 protein: CASSERGSPSTDTQYF
D gene: -
J gene: TRBJ2-3
V gene: TRBV6-4
clone size: -

CDR3 DNA: TGTGCCAGCAGCCTGGAGGACAGGGTATTTGGCTACACCTTC
CDR3 protein: CASSLEDRVFGYTF
D gene: TRBD1
J gene: TRBJ1-2
V gene: TRBV2
clone size: once

CDR3 DNA: TGTGCTAGTGGTTTGGTTGGGAGCTCCTACGAGCAGTACTTC
CDR3 protein: CASGLVGSSYEQYF
D gene: -
J gene: TRBJ2-7
V gene: TRBV12-5
clone size: -

CDR3 DNA: TGTGCCAGCAGCTCCGACAAATCTCGAGACACCCAGTACTTC
CDR3 protein: CASSSDKSRDTQYF
D gene: -
J gene: TRBJ2-5
V gene: TRBV7-2
clone size: once

CDR3 DNA: TGTGCCAGCAGTGAGGGTAGCGGGGGACCGCAAGAGACCCAGTACTTC
CDR3 protein: CASSEGSGGPQETQYF
D gene: TRBD2
J gene: TRBJ2-5
V gene: TRBV25-1
clone size: -

CDR3 DNA: TGTGCCAGCAGCTTGGCCACAGGGTACACTGAAGCTTTCTTT
CDR3 protein: CASSLATGYTEAFF
D gene: -
J gene: TRBJ1-1
V gene: TRBV5-8
clone size: -

CDR3 DNA: TGTGCCAGCATTCCGGGACAGGGGGCGGAGGGCTACACCTTC
CDR3 protein: CASIPGQGAEGYTF
D gene: TRBD1
J gene: TRBJ1-2
V gene: TRBV6-1
clone size: -

CDR3 DNA: TGCAGCGTTGAAGTTCCCGTGCCTAAGTACTATGGCTACACCTTC
CDR3 protein: CSVEVPVPKYYGYTF
D gene: -
J gene: TRBJ1-2
V gene: TRBV29-1
clone size: -

CDR3 DNA: TGCGCCAGCAGCCGCCAGACAGGGGCGGTTTTTTACGAGCAGTACTTC
CDR3 protein: CASSRQTGAVFYEQYF
D gene: TRBD1
J gene: TRBJ2-7
V gene: TRBV4-3
clone size: -

CDR3 DNA: TGTGCCAGCATCTTAACAGGGAGCTCCTACGAGCAGTACTTC
CDR3 protein: CASILTGSSYEQYF
D gene: -
J gene: TRBJ2-7
V gene: TRBV2
clone size: -

CDR3 DNA: TGCGCCAGCAGCTTAGTTCCCCCGGGACTAGCGGGGAAGTCGGGGGAGACCCAGTACTTC
CDR3 protein: CASSLVPPGLAGKSGETQYF
D gene: TRBD2
J gene: TRBJ2-5
V gene: TRBV5-1
clone size: once

CDR3 DNA: TGTGCCAGCAGTTATAACAGGGCGGGCACTGAAGCTTTCTTT
CDR3 protein: CASSYNRAGTEAFF
D gene: -
J gene: TRBJ1-1
V gene: TRBV6-5
clone size: once

CDR3 DNA: TGTGCCAGCAGTGAAGAGGGGCGGGGCACTGAAGCTTTCTTT
CDR3 protein: CASSEEGRGTEAFF
D gene: -
J gene: TRBJ1-1
V gene: TRBV6-1
clone size: -

CDR3 DNA: TGCGCCAGCAGTGAGTCGGACGAGGGGCTGGGAGGCCACAATGAGCAGTTCTTC
CDR3 protein: CASSESDEGLGGHNEQFF
D gene: -
J gene: TRBJ2-1
V gene: TRBV10-1
clone size: -

CDR3 DNA: TGTGCCAGCAGACCACTCCCCCGGGACACAAGAGACTCTGGAAACACCATATATTTT
CDR3 protein: CASRPLPRDTRDSGNTIYF
D gene: -
J gene: TRBJ1-3
V gene: TRBV7-9
clone size: few

CDR3 DNA: TGTGCCAGCAGCCCAAGAAAAACAGGGAACTCACCCCTCCACTTT
CDR3 protein: CASSPRKTGNSPLHF
D gene: -
J gene: TRBJ1-6
V gene: TRBV7-2
clone size: -

CDR3 DNA: TGTGCTAGTGGGGGGCTAGGCAATGAGCAGTTCTTC
CDR3 protein: CASGGLGNEQFF
D gene: -
J gene: TRBJ2-1
V gene: TRBV12-5
clone size: -

CDR3 DNA: TGTGCCAGCAGTTGTGGGACAGGGCGAGGTTATGGCTACACCTTC
CDR3 protein: CASSCGTGRGYGYTF
D gene: TRBD1
J gene: TRBJ1-2
V gene: TRBV6-5
clone size: -

CDR3 DNA: TGTGCCAGCAGCTTAGCCATCGGAATCCCGGGGGTCTCTTCCTACGAGCAGTACTTC
CDR3 protein: CASSLAIGIPGVSSYEQYF
D gene: -
J gene: TRBJ2-7
V gene: TRBV11-3
clone size: -

CDR3 DNA: TGCGCCAGCAGCCAAACCTATCGTCCCGGGACAGGGGTTAATTCACCCCTCCACTTT
CDR3 protein: CASSQTYRPGTGVNSPLHF
D gene: TRBD1
J gene: TRBJ1-6
V gene: TRBV5-1
clone size: -

CDR3 DNA: TGCGCCAGCAGTTCTGGCAGGGGACAGCCCCAGCATTTT
CDR3 protein: CASSSGRGQPQHF
D gene: -
J gene: TRBJ1-5
V gene: TRBV6-5
clone size: once

CDR3 DNA: TGCGCCAGCAGCCAAATGACAGGGAGTTTCTACGAGCAGTACTTC
CDR3 protein: CASSQMTGSFYEQYF
D gene: TRBD1
J gene: TRBJ2-7
V gene: TRBV4-1
clone size: -

CDR3 DNA: TGCGCCAGCAGCCAAGAATCACAGGGGGCGTCAACTAATGAAAAACTGTTTTTT
CDR3 protein: CASSQESQGASTNEKLFF
D gene: TRBD1
J gene: TRBJ1-4
V gene: TRBV4-1
clone size: -

CDR3 DNA: TGTGCCAGCACCGCCCCGGAACTAGCGGGGGCGCACAATGAGCAGTTCTTC
CDR3 protein: CASTAPELAGAHNEQFF
D gene: TRBD2
J gene: TRBJ2-1
V gene: TRBV2
clone size: -

CDR3 DNA: TGTGCCAGTAGTATTAGTCCCTACAATGAGCAGTTCTTC
CDR3 protein: CASSISPYNEQFF
D gene: -
J gene: TRBJ2-1
V gene: TRBV19
clone size: -

CDR3 DNA: TGTGCCAGCAGCCTAACCCAGGGGAGCAATCAGCCCCAGCATTTT
CDR3 protein: CASSLTQGSNQPQHF
D gene: -
J gene: TRBJ1-5
V gene: TRBV6-6
clone size: -

CDR3 DNA: TGTGCCAGCCAGGGGGCAAAGACAGCGGATCAGCCCCAGCATTTT
CDR3 protein: CASQGAKTADQPQHF
D gene: TRBD1
J gene: TRBJ1-5
V gene: TRBV2
clone size: -

CDR3 DNA: TGTGCCATCAGTGGGCACCGAAATAGCAATCAGCCCCAGCATTTT
CDR3 protein: CAISGHRNSNQPQHF
D gene: -
J gene: TRBJ1-5
V gene: TRBV10-3
clone size: -

CDR3 DNA: TGTGCCAGCAGCCGACTAGCGGATAGGACAGATACGCAGTATTTT
CDR3 protein: CASSRLADRTDTQYF
D gene: TRBD2
J gene: TRBJ2-3
V gene: TRBV11-2
clone size: -